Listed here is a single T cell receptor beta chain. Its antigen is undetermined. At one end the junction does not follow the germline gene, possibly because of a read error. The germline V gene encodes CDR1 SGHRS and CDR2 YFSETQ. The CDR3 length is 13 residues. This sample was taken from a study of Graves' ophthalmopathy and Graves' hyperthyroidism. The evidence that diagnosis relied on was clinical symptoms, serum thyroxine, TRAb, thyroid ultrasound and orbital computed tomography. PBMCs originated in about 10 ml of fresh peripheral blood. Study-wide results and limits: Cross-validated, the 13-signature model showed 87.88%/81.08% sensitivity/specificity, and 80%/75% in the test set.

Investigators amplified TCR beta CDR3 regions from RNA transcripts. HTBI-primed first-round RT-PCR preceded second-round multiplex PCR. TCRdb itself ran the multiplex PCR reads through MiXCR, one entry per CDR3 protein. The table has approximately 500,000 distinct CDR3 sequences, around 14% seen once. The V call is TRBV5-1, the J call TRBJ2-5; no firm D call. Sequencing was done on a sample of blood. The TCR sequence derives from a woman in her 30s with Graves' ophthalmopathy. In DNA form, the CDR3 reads TGCGCCAGCAGCTTGGGTCGGAAAGAGGCCCAGTACTTC. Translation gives CASSLGRKEAQYF.